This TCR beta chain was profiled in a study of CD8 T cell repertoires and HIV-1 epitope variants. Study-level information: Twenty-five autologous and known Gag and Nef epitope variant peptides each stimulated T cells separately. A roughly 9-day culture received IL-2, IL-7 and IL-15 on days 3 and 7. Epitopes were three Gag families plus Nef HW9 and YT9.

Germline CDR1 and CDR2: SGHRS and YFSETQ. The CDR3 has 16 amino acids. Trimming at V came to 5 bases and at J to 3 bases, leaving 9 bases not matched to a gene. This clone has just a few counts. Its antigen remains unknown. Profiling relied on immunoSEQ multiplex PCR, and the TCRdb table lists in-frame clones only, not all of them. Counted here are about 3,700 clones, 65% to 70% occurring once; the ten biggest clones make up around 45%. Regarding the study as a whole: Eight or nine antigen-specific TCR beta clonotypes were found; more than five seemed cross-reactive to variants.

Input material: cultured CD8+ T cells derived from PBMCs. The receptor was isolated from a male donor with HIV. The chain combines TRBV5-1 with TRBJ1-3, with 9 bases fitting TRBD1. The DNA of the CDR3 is TGCGCCAGCAGTCTCACAGGGGGCCAGGGTGGAAACACCATATATTTT. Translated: CASSLTGGQGGNTIYF.